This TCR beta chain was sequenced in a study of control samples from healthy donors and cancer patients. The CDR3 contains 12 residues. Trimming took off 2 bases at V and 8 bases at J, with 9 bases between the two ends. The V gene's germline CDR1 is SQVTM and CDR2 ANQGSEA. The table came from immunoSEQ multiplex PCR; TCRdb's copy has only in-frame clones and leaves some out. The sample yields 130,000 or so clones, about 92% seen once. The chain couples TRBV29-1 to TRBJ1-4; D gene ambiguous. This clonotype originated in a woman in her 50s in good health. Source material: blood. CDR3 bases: TGCAGCGTTGAAACTGGCCAAGAAAAACTGTTTTTT. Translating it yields CSVETGQEKLFF.